This entry concerns a single T cell receptor (beta chain). Its target is unknown. This entry comes from a study of OX40 agonist ivuxolimab in advanced cancers. Study-level points and caveats: CD4+ and CD8+ T cells in blood underwent clonal expansion by week 6 at 0.1 to 3.0 mg/kg.

Sequencing used immunoSEQ multiplex PCR; TCRdb keeps in-frame clones, though not all of them. The profile shows tens of thousands of clones, around 84% of them singletons. The germline CDR1 and CDR2 sequences are SGHDT and YYEEEE. Deletions cut 9 bases from V and 6 bases from J, with 21 bases between. The CDR3 consists of 14 residues. The cohort excluded patients with autoimmune disease history or systemic immunosuppression. The TCR was taken from an adult with an advanced solid tumor such as melanoma, head and neck, liver or kidney cancer. The input for sequencing was CD4+ or CD8+ T cells sorted from blood, taken in a trial of the OX40 agonist ivuxolimab. The chain joins TRBV5-6 to TRBJ1-1; tentative D call: TRBD1 (6 bases). The CDR3 DNA follows: TGTGCCACGGGACACCAAACCCGAGGCGCTGAAGCTTTCTTT. Translated: CATGHQTRGAEAFF.